Shown below are 4 T cell receptor beta chains from a single sample sequenced in a study of cytomegalovirus exposure and HLA in healthy donors. Researchers ran the PCR with 60 Vbeta and 13 Jbeta primers. Only in-frame clones appear in the TCRdb table, and some are missing; sequencing was by immunoSEQ multiplex PCR. The data contain under 150,000 clones, around 81% of them singletons. Sequences were obtained from PBMCs. The origin of the receptors is a man aged 18 to 35 in good health and CMV-seronegative.

The CDR3 region is CASSTIGGPGDSPLHF. In DNA, the CDR3 is TGTGCCAGCAGCACGATTGGGGGACCGGGAGACTCACCCCTCCACTTT. The chain links TRBV7-2 to TRBJ1-6, with a possible D match to TRBD1 (5 bases). CDR1 and CDR2 from the germline V gene are SGHTA and FQGNSA. The CDR3 runs 16 residues. Trimming cost V 5 bases and J 10 bases, with 21 bases left between them.

V and J are TRBV6-5 and TRBJ2-3; possible D gene TRBD1, 5 bases. V was pared by 2 bases and J by 0 bases, with 9 bases between. The CDR3 spans 15 residues. Germline V gives CDR1 MNHEY, CDR2 SVGAGI. The CDR3 loop reads CASSYTRQSTDTQYF. The CDR3, as DNA: TGTGCCAGCAGTTACACCAGACAGAGCACAGATACGCAGTATTTT.

This clone was seen more than once but under ten times. The gene calls are TRBV5-1 and TRBJ1-1; D perhaps matches TRBD1 (6 bases). Germline assignment: CDR1 SGHRS and CDR2 YFSETQ. The V and J ends lost 0 bases and 2 bases respectively, with 14 bases between them. This CDR3 comprises 16 residues. Written as DNA, the CDR3 is TGCGCCAGCAGCTTGGGACAGGAGACCTTAAACACTGAAGCTTTCTTT. It translates to CASSLGQETLNTEAFF.

The rearrangement uses TRBV4-3 and TRBJ2-7, with TRBD1 matching over 9 bases. With 3 bases clipped from V and 7 bases from J, the junction kept 10 bases outside the gene matches. The CDR3 loop spans 15 amino acids. CDR1 and CDR2 (germline): LGHNA, YSLEER. The CDR3 reads CASSQGTGSLREQYF. As DNA, the CDR3 is TGCGCCAGCAGCCAGGGGACAGGGTCACTGCGGGAGCAGTACTTC.